These 6 T cell receptor beta chains were all obtained from the same sample, sequenced in a study of regulatory T cells in long-lasting Graves disease. CDR3 regions were amplified by Arm-PCR using iRepertoire HTBI primers to build TCR beta libraries. TCRdb used MiXCR to reprocess the multiplex PCR reads, holding one entry per CDR3 protein. The profile shows nearly 350,000 distinct CDR3 sequences, around 20% of them singletons. Indicated time point: persistent/refractory GD, antithyroid drugs over 5 years with positive TRAb. The TCR library was made from RNA extracted from PBMCs. This specimen consisted of peripheral blood mononuclear cells (PBMCs), obtained when the disease was refractory, from a patient treated with antithyroid drugs. These receptors came from a female donor with Graves disease.

V usage is TRBV27 and J usage is TRBJ2-3; 8 bases match TRBD2. This CDR3 has 16 residues. The V gene end was trimmed by 4 bases and the J gene end by 5 bases; junction bases not matched to a gene: 11. The germline V gene encodes CDR1 MNHEY and CDR2 SMNVEV (reference sequence). The CDR3 sequence is CASSYGGAPLVDTQYF. The CDR3 DNA sequence: TGTGCCAGCAGTTACGGGGGGGCTCCCTTGGTAGATACGCAGTATTTT.

This clonotype came up many times. The rearrangement links TRBV7-9 to TRBJ2-7, with a tentative D call TRBD1 (5 bases). Germline CDR1 and CDR2: SEHNR and FQNEAQ (reference sequence). Trimming stripped 5 bases from V and 7 bases from J, with 18 bases between. The CDR3 spans 14 residues. The CDR3 bases are TGTGCCAGCAGCCTGGAGACAGCTACTACTGAGCAGTACTTC. Translating gives CASSLETATTEQYF. Looking up the rest from reference TRBV7-9 and TRBJ2-7 gives the full variable domain: DTGVSQNPRHKITKRGQNVTFRCDPISEHNRLYWYRQTLGQGPEFLTYFQNEAQLEKSRLLSDRFSAERPKGSFSTLEIQRTEQGDSAMYLCASSLETATTEQYFGPGTRLTVT.

This clonotype was picked up many times. This rearrangement joins TRBV29-1 to TRBJ1-2; 9 bases line up with TRBD1. Germline V lookup: CDR1 SQVTM, CDR2 ANQGSEA. The CDR3 is 13 amino acids. The V gene end was trimmed by 4 bases and the J gene end by 2 bases; junction bases not matched to a gene: 2. This chain's CDR3 is CSVGTGANYGYTF. The DNA for the CDR3 is TGCAGCGTTGGGACAGGGGCCAACTATGGCTACACCTTC. The variable domain in full, with the rest retrieved from reference TRBV29-1 and TRBJ1-2, is SAVISQKPSRDICQRGTSLTIQCQVDSQVTMMFWYRQQPGQSLTLIATANQGSEATYESGFVIDKFPISRPNLTFSTLTVSNMSPEDSSIYLCSVGTGANYGYTFGSGTRLTVV.

This clonotype showed up many times. This chain links TRBV3-1 with TRBJ1-2, with D unresolved. The CDR3 is 13 amino acids. V was shortened by 1 base and J by 8 bases, with 11 bases between the two germline ends. The germline CDR1 and CDR2 sequences are LGHDT and YNNKEL (reference sequence). The CDR3 DNA reads TGTGCCAGCAGCCAAGGATTGAACCACGGCTACACCTTC. This gives the protein CASSQGLNHGYTF.

This clonotype has just a few counts. The rearrangement joins TRBV10-2 to TRBJ1-1; D may be TRBD1 (6 bases). Germline V gene sequence: CDR1 WSHSY, CDR2 SAAADI. With 2 bases removed from V and 2 bases from J, the gap between germline ends came to 9 bases. There are 14 residues in the CDR3. This CDR3 reads CASSEKGHNTEAFF. In nucleotides, the CDR3 is TGCGCCAGCAGTGAGAAGGGACACAACACTGAAGCTTTCTTT.

This clonotype was observed at least ten times. V gene TRBV12-3 or TRBV12-4 combines with J gene TRBJ2-5; D gene unclear. This CDR3 comprises 15 residues. V shed 3 bases and J shed 4 bases, with 15 bases lying between them. The CDR3 region is CASSFVRDRRETQYF. In nucleotides, the CDR3 is TGTGCCAGCAGTTTTGTTAGGGATCGGCGAGAGACCCAGTACTTC.